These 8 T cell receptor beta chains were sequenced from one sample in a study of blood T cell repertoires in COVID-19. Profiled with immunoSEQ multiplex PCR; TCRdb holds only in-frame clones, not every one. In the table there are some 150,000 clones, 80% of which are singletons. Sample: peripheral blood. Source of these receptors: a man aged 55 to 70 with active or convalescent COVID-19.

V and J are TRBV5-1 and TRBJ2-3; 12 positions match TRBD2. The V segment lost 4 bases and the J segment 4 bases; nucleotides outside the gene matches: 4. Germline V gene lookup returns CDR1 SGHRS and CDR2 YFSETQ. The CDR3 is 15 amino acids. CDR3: CASSLAGGFPDTQYF. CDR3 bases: TGCGCCAGCAGCCTAGCGGGAGGGTTCCCAGATACGCAGTATTTT.

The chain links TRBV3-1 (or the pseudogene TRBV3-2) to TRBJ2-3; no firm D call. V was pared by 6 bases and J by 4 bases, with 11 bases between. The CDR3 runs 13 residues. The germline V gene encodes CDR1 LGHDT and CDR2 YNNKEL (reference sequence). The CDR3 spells CASSPRFADTQYF. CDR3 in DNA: TGTGCCAGCAGTCCTAGGTTTGCAGATACGCAGTATTTT.

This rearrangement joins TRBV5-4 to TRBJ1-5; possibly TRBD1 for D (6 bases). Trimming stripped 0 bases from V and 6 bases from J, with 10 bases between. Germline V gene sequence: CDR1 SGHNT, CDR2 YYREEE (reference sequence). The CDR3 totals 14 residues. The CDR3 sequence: CASSLEGHGQPQHF. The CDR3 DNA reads TGTGCCAGCAGCTTGGAGGGACACGGTCAGCCCCAGCATTTT.

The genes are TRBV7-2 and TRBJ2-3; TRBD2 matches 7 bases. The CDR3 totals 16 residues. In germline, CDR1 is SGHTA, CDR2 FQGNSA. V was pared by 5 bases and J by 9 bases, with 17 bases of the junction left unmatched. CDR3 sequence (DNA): TGTGCCAGCAGCCTCTTTAAGGTGGGAGGGCCCGGCACGCAGTATTTT. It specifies CASSLFKVGGPGTQYF.

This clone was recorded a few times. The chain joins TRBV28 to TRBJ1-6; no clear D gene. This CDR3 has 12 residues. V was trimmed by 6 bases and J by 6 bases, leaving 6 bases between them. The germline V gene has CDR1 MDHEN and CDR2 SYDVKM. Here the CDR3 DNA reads TGTGCCAGCAGGAGATCTAATTCACCCCTCCACTTT. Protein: CASRRSNSPLHF.

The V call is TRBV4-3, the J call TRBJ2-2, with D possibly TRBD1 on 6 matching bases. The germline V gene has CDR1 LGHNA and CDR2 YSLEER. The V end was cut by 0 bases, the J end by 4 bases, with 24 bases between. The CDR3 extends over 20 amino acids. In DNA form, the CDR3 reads TGCGCCAGCAGCCAAGATCCCCAGACAGGTCTTTCAGATGCCACCGGGGAGCTGTTTTTT. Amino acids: CASSQDPQTGLSDATGELFF.

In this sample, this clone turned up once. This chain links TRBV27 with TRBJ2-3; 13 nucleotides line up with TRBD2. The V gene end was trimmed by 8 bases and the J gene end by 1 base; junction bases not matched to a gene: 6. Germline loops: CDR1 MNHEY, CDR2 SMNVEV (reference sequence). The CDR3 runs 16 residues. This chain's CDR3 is CASLGLAGEGTDTQYF. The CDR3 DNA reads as TGTGCCAGCCTCGGACTAGCGGGAGAGGGCACAGATACGCAGTATTTT.

This CDR3 is CASSLSSPAAGYTF. The CDR3 bases are TGTGCCAGCAGTTTATCTTCGCCTGCGGCTGGCTACACCTTC. The genes are TRBV27 and TRBJ1-2; D uncertain. V was cut by 0 bases and J by 7 bases, with 12 bases left in between. The germline gives CDR1 MNHEY, CDR2 SMNVEV (reference sequence). CDR3 length: 14 amino acids.